Here is one T cell receptor (beta chain) with its context. Assay: immunoSEQ multiplex PCR; the TCRdb copy retains only in-frame clones and omits some. Counted here are fewer than 200,000 clones, around four fifths occurring once; the ten biggest clones make up 3.5% to 4%. These data belong to a study of blood T cell repertoires in COVID-19. The CDR3 totals 18 residues. Germline V lookup: CDR1 MDHEN, CDR2 SYDVKM. With 2 bases clipped from V and 4 bases from J, the junction kept 15 bases outside the gene matches. The TCR originated in a woman aged 45-60 years in a cohort exposed to, infected with or recovered from COVID-19 (not recorded which). The chain is built from TRBV28 and TRBJ1-1; 8 nucleotides line up with TRBD1. Sequencing was done on a sample of PBMCs or T cells enriched from blood (not recorded which). The DNA for the CDR3 is TGTGCCAGCAGTTTAGCCAGGGGGCAATTTCGCGAGGGCACTGAAGCTTTCTTT. Its translation is CASSLARGQFREGTEAFF.